This TCR beta chain was identified during a study of tumor-infiltrating lymphocytes in primary liver carcinoma (dated by TCRdb to 2015 to 2018). Study-wide context: Between late 2015 and early 2016, a handful of patients in China with histopathologically diagnosed primary liver carcinoma had surgical resection. Of the five patients (three men and two women, aged 30 to 69 years), four had hepatocellular carcinoma and one had combined HCC and intrahepatic cholangiocarcinoma. Tumors of the five patients were stage T1-T3 N0M0 with maximum diameters of about 4.2 to 10 cm. Samples yielded roughly 3.5 to 7.13 million productive TCRbeta reads; read depth did not differ significantly between tissue types. The study combined TCRbeta repertoire sequencing, expression microarrays and whole-exome sequencing across five regions of each liver tumor, with adjacent normal tissue and blood. TCRbeta repertoire sequencing covered approximately 35 specimens from 5 patients: roughly 25 tumor regions, 5 adjacent noncancerous liver tissues and 5 peripheral blood samples. High reproducibility was observed for the technical replicate repertoires, with mean shared-clone rates approximately 0.92 and correlation coefficients above 0.95.

A constant-region primer and ProtoScript II reverse transcriptase were used to reverse-transcribe TCRbeta-specific cDNA from roughly 0.55 ug total RNA. Construction of the TCRbeta libraries relied on three nested rounds of multiplex PCR, following a slightly modified ARM-PCR procedure. Multiplex TRBV1-TRBV30 forward primers and a Cbeta reverse primer were used in the first two PCR rounds, each of which was run for around 9 cycles. Sample barcodes and Illumina adapters were added in a final 25-cycle PCR with Deep VentR polymerase. Before sequencing, amplicons between 200 and 500 bp were purified from gel using a QIAquick gel extraction kit. The TCRbeta amplicons were sequenced with 250-bp paired-end reads on an Illumina HiSeq 2500. Per the source publication's procedure: To recover full CDR3 sequences, reads were quality-trimmed using Trimmomatic v0.33 and paired reads were then merged using FLASH v1.2.11. V, D and J germline segments were assigned to the rearranged TCRbeta sequences using MiGEC v1.2.1b. Clonotype statistics, along with Shannon-Wiener diversity indices, were calculated using VDJtools v1.0.0. Except for diversity analysis, only each sample's 250 most abundant clonotypes were used in subsequent analyses to reduce sampling bias. TCRdb trimmed public reads at Q25 via fastp, called clones via MiXCR and kept in-frame beta chains. Rows with a matching CDR3 protein are joined into one entry that keeps the most common DNA and genes. In this record, the V and J calls reflect TCRdb's handling and not the investigators' own analysis. The sample table holds a few hundred thousand distinct CDR3 sequences, of which around 50% were seen once. The top ten clones comprise 15% to 20% of the sample.

Blood RNA was extracted from unsorted whole blood with TRIzol reagent; germline DNA came from the DNeasy Blood & Tissue kit. Patients had chronic HBV infection and were treatment-naive at sampling. Before surgery, about 4 milliliters of peripheral blood were collected into K2EDTA tubes. Details on this clonotype: Its antigen is not yet known. This may arise from a read error, as a much more abundant clone is one base away.

The V end gives up 6 bases and the J end 3 bases, leaving 10 bases in the junction not matched to a gene. Including the terminal cysteine and phenylalanine, the CDR3 comprises 14 residues. Kept here is only the CDR3 DNA, which spans 42 bases and is read in frame from base 1. The germline V gene yields SQVTM for CDR1 and ANQGSEA for CDR2. The paper as a whole reports these results and caveats: Compared with blood, tumors had a significantly larger share of the repertoire taken up by the top 250 clones (p = 0.039). Only the TCR beta chain was sequenced, so true repertoire diversity is likely underestimated because unpaired alpha chains were not captured. Only a few patients were included in the study, and the authors note that the findings should be validated in a larger study. Since the samples were bulk and unsorted, there was no way to compare CD4+ and CD8+ T cell repertoires. Consistent with antigen-driven expansion, pairs of tumor regions showed higher repertoire overlap (mean roughly 36%) than either tumor-adjacent pairs (about 17%) or tumor-blood pairs (roughly 14%).

This sequence originates from a woman in her 30s with primary liver carcinoma and hepatitis B virus infection. The source material was peripheral blood. The chain is assembled from TRBV29-1 and TRBJ2-7; TRBD2 aligns with 8 central bases. For the CDR3, the sequence is CSVAHGSGSYEQYF. The nucleotide sequence is given as TGCAGCGTGGCCCATGGCAGCGGGAGCTACGAGCAGTACTTC.